What follows are 12 T cell receptor beta chains derived from one specimen sequenced in a study of human T cells and chemical hapten exposure. Time point: patch test 2, 6 weeks after DPC sensitization. The treatment is: therapeutic diphenylcyclopropenone sensitization with weekly scalp DPC. Using its own MiXCR run on the RACE reads, TCRdb lists one record per CDR3 protein. Counted here are some 96,000 distinct CDR3 sequences, 9.3% occurring once; the ten biggest clones make up just over 2%. This material consisted of whole blood, taken in connection with sensitization to the hapten diphenylcyclopropenone (DPC). These TCRs come from a woman between 40 and 50 years old with alopecia areata. Some clones in this sample may be carry-over from other donors' samples.

The CDR3 coding sequence is TGTGCCAGCAGCCTAATGGCAGAGCAGTTCTTC. Translating gives CASSLMAEQFF. V usage is TRBV11-1 and J usage is TRBJ2-1; D is uncertain. Germline CDR1 SGHAT, CDR2 FQDESV (reference sequence). With 5 bases removed from V and 10 bases from J, the gap between germline ends came to 9 bases. CDR3 size: 11 residues.

The rearrangement joins TRBV5-1 to TRBJ2-7; D uncertain. The V end lost 0 bases, the J end lost 7 bases, and 5 bases lay between the germline ends. The germline V gene has CDR1 SGHRS and CDR2 YFSETQ. The CDR3 is made up of 11 amino acids. In DNA, the CDR3 is TGCGCCAGCAGCTTGGAGCGTGAGCAGTACTTC. It yields the protein CASSLEREQYF. The variable domain in full, with the rest retrieved from reference TRBV5-1 and TRBJ2-7, is KAGVTQTPRYLIKTRGQQVTLSCSPISGHRSVSWYQQTPGQGLQFLFEYFSETQRNKGNFPGRFSGRQFSNSRSEMNVSTLELGDSALYLCASSLEREQYFGPGTRLTVT.

The V and J genes are TRBV7-3 and TRBJ2-7; a weak D match, TRBD2 (6 bases). The CDR3 consists of 15 residues. V was shortened by 1 base and J by 3 bases, with 13 bases between the two germline ends. Germline CDR1 SGHTA, CDR2 FQGTGA. This CDR3 reads CASSLNGGILYEQYF. Written as DNA, the CDR3 is TGTGCCAGCAGCTTAAACGGCGGGATCCTCTACGAGCAGTACTTC.

V gene TRBV11-1 combines with J gene TRBJ2-3; D is possibly TRBD1 (5 bases). The germline gives CDR1 SGHAT, CDR2 FQDESV (reference sequence). The germline V and J ends were trimmed by 5 bases and 6 bases, with 9 bases remaining between them. CDR3 size: 12 residues. CDR3 nucleotide sequence: TGTGCCAGCAGCCAAAGGGGCGATACGCAGTATTTT. It codes for CASSQRGDTQYF.

This clonotype was seen many times. V is TRBV18 and J is TRBJ2-2; D not resolved. The CDR3 length is 15 residues. Germline loops: CDR1 KGHSH, CDR2 LQKENI. With 2 bases removed from V and 1 base from J, the gap between germline ends came to 8 bases. CDR3 DNA sequence: TGTGCCAGCTCACCATTGCAGGAGAACACCGGGGAGCTGTTTTTT. Its protein is CASSPLQENTGELFF.

This clonotype was picked up a small number of times. The J gene is TRBJ2-5, the V gene TRBV9; no clear D. Trimming stripped 0 bases from V and 4 bases from J, with 10 bases between. CDR1 and CDR2 from the germline V gene are SGDLS and YYNGEE. There are 14 residues in the CDR3. CDR3 in amino acids: CASSVGGLGETQYF. DNA for the CDR3: TGTGCCAGCAGCGTAGGTGGATTGGGAGAGACCCAGTACTTC.

This clonotype was seen ten or more times. This chain connects TRBV2 to TRBJ2-1; D might be TRBD2 (6 bases). V lost 6 bases to trimming and J lost 10 bases, with 16 bases between them. This CDR3 comprises 13 residues. Germline assignment: CDR1 SNHLY and CDR2 FYNNEI. Written as DNA, the CDR3 is TGTGCCAGCAGAAGACTAGATCCCAAAGAGCAGTTCTTC. Protein product: CASRRLDPKEQFF.

This clonotype was recorded many times. The chain combines TRBV18 with TRBJ1-1; D is unclear. The CDR3 is 15 residues long. Trimming took 3 bases from V and 1 from J, leaving 12 bases between them. Germline-derived CDR1 and CDR2 are KGHSH and LQKENI. CDR3 protein: CASSPSYRENTEAFF. Here the CDR3 DNA reads TGTGCCAGCTCACCGTCGTACAGAGAGAACACTGAAGCTTTCTTT.

J is TRBJ1-6 and V is TRBV20-1, with D uncertain. Trimming shortened V by 4 bases and J by 5 bases, and 12 bases separated the two germline ends. The CDR3 is made up of 14 amino acids. The germline V gene encodes CDR1 DFQATT and CDR2 SNEGSKA (reference sequence). CDR3 sequence reads: CSATLRTHNSPLHF. The CDR3 coding sequence is TGCAGTGCTACCTTGAGGACCCATAATTCACCCCTCCACTTT.

The sample holds many counts of this clonotype. The gene calls are TRBV20-1 and TRBJ2-7, with D possibly TRBD1 on 6 matching bases. Germline CDR1 and CDR2: DFQATT and SNEGSKA (reference sequence). Trimming shortened V by 6 bases and J by 4 bases, and 19 bases separated the two germline ends. This CDR3 is 14 amino acids long. The CDR3 here is CSAPSRGQGYEQYF. In nucleotides, the CDR3 is TGCAGTGCCCCCAGCAGGGGCCAGGGGTACGAGCAGTACTTC.

This clonotype was picked up many times. V and J are TRBV29-1 and TRBJ2-7; D is perhaps TRBD1 or TRBD2 (6 bases each). The V end lost 8 bases, the J end lost 4 bases, and 27 bases lay between the germline ends. This CDR3 is 16 amino acids long. The germline gives CDR1 SQVTM, CDR2 ANQGSEA. CDR3 region: CSISGWGPGREYEQYF. The CDR3 DNA reads TGCAGCATATCGGGGTGGGGGCCCGGGAGAGAGTACGAGCAGTACTTC.

Many counts were recorded for this clonotype. The chain has TRBV10-3 and TRBJ1-4, with no clear D. CDR1 ENHRY and CDR2 SYGVKD come from the germline V gene. Trimming removed 11 bases at V and 7 bases at J, with 20 bases between. The CDR3 is made up of 14 amino acids. DNA of the CDR3: TGTGCCTCCCACGGGATGGGGATCGGTGAAAAACTGTTTTTT. Protein product: CASHGMGIGEKLFF.